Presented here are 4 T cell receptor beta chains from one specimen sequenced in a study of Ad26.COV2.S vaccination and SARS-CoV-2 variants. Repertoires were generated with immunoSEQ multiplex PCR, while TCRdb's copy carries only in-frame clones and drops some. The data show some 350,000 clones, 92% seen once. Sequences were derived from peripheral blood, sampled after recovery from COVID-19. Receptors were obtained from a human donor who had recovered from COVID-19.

The CDR3 spells CASSDRLGGYNEQFF. The CDR3 nucleotides read TGTGCCAGCAGCGACCGACTAGGGGGTTACAATGAGCAGTTCTTC. V gene TRBV7-6 combines with J gene TRBJ2-1; D is tentatively TRBD1 or TRBD2 (6 bases each). Germline V CDR1 and CDR2: SGHVS, FNYEAQ. Trimming took off 5 bases at V and 4 bases at J, with 15 bases between the two ends. CDR3 size: 15 residues.

The CDR3 loop is CASSSGNTEAFF. Written as DNA, the CDR3 is TGTGCCAGCAGCTCGGGGAACACTGAAGCTTTCTTT. The genes are TRBV5-4 and TRBJ1-1; D remains ambiguous. The germline V gene encodes CDR1 SGHNT and CDR2 YYREEE (reference sequence). V lost 3 bases to trimming and J lost 1 base, with 4 bases between them. The CDR3 is made up of 12 amino acids.

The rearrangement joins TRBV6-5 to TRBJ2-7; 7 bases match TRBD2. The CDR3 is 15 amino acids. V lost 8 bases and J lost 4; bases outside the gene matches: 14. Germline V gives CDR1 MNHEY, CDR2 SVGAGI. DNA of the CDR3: TGTGCCAGCGGCCCCTCCAGCGGGGCAAGGTACGAGCAGTACTTC. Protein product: CASGPSSGARYEQYF.

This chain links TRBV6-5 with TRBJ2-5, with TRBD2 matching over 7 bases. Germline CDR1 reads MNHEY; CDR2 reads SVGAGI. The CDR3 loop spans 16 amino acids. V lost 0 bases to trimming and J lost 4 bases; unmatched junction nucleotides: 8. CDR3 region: CASSYSGSGVGETQYF. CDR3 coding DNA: TGTGCCAGCAGTTACTCGGGGAGCGGGGTAGGAGAGACCCAGTACTTC.